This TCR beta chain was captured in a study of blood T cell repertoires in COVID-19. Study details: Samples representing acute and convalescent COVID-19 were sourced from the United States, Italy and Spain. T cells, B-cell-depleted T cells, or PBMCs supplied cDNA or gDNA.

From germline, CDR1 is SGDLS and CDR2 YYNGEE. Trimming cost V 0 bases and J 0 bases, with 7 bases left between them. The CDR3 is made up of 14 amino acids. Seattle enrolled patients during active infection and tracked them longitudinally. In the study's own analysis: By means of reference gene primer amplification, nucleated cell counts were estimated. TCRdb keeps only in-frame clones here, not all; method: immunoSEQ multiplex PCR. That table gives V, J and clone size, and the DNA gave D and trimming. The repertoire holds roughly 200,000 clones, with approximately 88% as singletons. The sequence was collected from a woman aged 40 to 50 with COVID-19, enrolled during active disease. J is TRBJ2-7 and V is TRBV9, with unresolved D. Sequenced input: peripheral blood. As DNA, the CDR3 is TGTGCCAGCAGCGTAGCTTCTAGCTCCTACGAGCAGTACTTC. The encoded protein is CASSVASSSYEQYF.